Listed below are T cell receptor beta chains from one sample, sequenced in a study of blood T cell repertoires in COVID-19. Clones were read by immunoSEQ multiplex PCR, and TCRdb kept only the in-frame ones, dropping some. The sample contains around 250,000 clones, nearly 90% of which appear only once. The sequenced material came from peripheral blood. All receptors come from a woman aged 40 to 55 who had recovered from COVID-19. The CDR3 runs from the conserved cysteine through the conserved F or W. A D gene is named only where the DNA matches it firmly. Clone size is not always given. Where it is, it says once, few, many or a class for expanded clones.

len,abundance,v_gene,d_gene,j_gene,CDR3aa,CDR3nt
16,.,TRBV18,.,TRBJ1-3,CASSSRGAEPGNTIYF,TGTGCCAGCTCGTCGAGAGGCGCAGAACCTGGAAACACCATATATTTT
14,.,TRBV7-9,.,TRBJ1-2,CASSVGAVRLGYTF,TGTGCCAGCAGCGTAGGTGCAGTCCGTCTGGGCTACACCTTC
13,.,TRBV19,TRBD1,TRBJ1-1,CASRPTGDTEAFF,TGTGCCAGTAGACCCACAGGGGACACTGAAGCTTTCTTT
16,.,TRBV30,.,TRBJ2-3,CAWSVDHSFSTDTQYF,TGTGCCTGGAGTGTAGATCACTCTTTCAGCACAGATACGCAGTATTTT
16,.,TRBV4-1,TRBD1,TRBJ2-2,CASSQQTGLSTGELFF,TGCGCCAGCAGCCAGCAGACAGGGCTAAGTACCGGGGAGCTGTTTTTT
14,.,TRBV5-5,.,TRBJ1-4,CASSLEGVYEKLFF,TGTGCCAGCAGCTTGGAGGGGGTCTATGAAAAACTGTTTTTT
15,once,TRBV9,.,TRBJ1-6,CASSDRDTSNSPLHF,TGTGCCAGCAGCGACCGGGACACCAGTAATTCACCCCTCCACTTT
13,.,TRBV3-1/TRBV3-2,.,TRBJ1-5,CASSSQQVQPQHF,TGTGCCAGCAGCTCTCAACAGGTCCAGCCCCAGCATTTT
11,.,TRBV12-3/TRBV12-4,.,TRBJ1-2,CASSFAKGYTF,TGTGCCAGCAGTTTTGCGAAGGGCTACACCTTC
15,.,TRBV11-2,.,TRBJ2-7,CASTRSRGAFYEQYF,TGTGCCAGCACCCGGAGCCGGGGTGCGTTCTACGAGCAGTACTTC
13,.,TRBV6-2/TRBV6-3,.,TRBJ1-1,CASSTRENTEAFF,TGTGCCAGCAGTACCAGGGAGAACACTGAAGCTTTCTTT
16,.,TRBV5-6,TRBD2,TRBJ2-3,CASSLGAGGGPDTQYF,TGTGCCAGCAGCTTGGGAGCGGGAGGGGGCCCAGATACGCAGTATTTT
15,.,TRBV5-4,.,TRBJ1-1,CASSGTARGGTEAFF,TGTGCCAGCAGCGGGACGGCGCGGGGCGGCACTGAAGCTTTCTTT
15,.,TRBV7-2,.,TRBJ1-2,CASSPPQGLAYGYTF,TGTGCCAGCAGCCCGCCGCAGGGGCTTGCCTATGGCTACACCTTC
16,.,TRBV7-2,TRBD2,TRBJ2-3,CASSLERAGGVDTQYF,TGTGCCAGCAGCTTAGAAAGGGCGGGGGGCGTAGATACGCAGTATTTT
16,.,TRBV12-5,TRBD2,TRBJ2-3,CASGLVLSGSTDTQYF,TGTGCTAGTGGTTTGGTACTTAGCGGGAGCACAGATACGCAGTATTTT
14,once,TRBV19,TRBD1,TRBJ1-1,CASSPTGRNTEAFF,TGTGCCAGTAGTCCGACAGGGCGTAACACTGAAGCTTTCTTT
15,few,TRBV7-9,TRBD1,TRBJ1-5,CASSLERQGNQPQHF,TGTGCCAGCAGCTTAGAGCGACAGGGTAATCAGCCCCAGCATTTT
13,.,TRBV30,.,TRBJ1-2,CAWSVITGGGYTF,TGTGCCTGGAGTGTAATAACCGGAGGTGGCTACACCTTC
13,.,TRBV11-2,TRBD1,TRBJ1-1,CASSPLDRATTFF,TGTGCCAGCAGCCCATTAGACAGGGCGACAACTTTCTTT
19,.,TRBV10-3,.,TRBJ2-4,CAILCLLTGHPRSKNIQYF,TGTGCCATCCTCTGCCTTCTGACAGGACACCCTAGAAGCAAAAACATTCAGTACTTC
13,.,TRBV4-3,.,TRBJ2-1,CASSQDKFREQFF,TGCGCCAGCAGCCAAGATAAGTTCAGGGAGCAGTTCTTC
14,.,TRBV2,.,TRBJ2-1,CASSAVIGDNEQFF,TGTGCCAGCAGTGCGGTGATCGGGGACAATGAGCAGTTCTTC
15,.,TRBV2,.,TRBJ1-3,CASSELHNSGNTIYF,TGTGCCAGCAGTGAACTTCACAACTCTGGAAACACCATATATTTT
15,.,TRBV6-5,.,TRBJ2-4,CASSYSGLAKNIQYF,TGTGCCAGCAGTTACTCGGGACTAGCCAAAAACATTCAGTACTTC
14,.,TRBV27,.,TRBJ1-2,CASRAGGGYYGYTF,TGTGCCAGCAGGGCCGGTGGCGGTTACTATGGCTACACCTTC
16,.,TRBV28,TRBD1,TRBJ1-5,CASRPGTVFSNQPQHF,TGTGCCAGCAGACCCGGGACAGTATTTAGTAATCAGCCCCAGCATTTT
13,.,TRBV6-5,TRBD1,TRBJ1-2,CASSYSDREGYTF,TGTGCCAGCAGTTACTCGGACAGGGAGGGCTACACCTTC
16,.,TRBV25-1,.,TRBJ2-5,CASSYRRLGGQETQYF,TGTGCCAGCAGTTACCGTCGGCTCGGAGGCCAAGAGACCCAGTACTTC
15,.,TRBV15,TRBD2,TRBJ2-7,CATSRPTSGAYEQYF,TGTGCCACCAGCAGACCGACTAGCGGGGCCTACGAGCAGTACTTC
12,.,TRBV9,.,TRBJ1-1,CASSTSGTEAFF,TGTGCCAGCAGCACCAGCGGGACTGAAGCTTTCTTT
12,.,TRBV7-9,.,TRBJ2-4,CASSPVELRTHF,TGTGCCAGCAGCCCCGTAGAGCTTAGAACTCACTTC
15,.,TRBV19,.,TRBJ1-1,CASSIWVQGNTEAFF,TGTGCCAGTAGTATTTGGGTGCAGGGGAACACTGAAGCTTTCTTT
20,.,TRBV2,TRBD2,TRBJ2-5,CASSDPKWGLADVRVETQYF,TGTGCCAGCAGTGACCCAAAGTGGGGACTAGCTGACGTCCGGGTGGAGACCCAGTACTTC
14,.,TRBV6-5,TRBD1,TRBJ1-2,CASSYGTDNYGYTF,TGTGCCAGCAGTTACGGGACAGACAACTATGGCTACACCTTC
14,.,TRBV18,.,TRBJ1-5,CASSPGGNNQPQHF,TGTGCCAGCTCACCAGGTGGCAACAATCAGCCCCAGCATTTT
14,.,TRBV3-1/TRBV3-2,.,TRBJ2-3,CASSRPQGLNTQYF,TGTGCCAGCAGCCGACCCCAGGGGTTAAATACGCAGTATTTT
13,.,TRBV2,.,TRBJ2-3,CASSEAPPDTQYF,TGTGCCAGCAGTGAAGCCCCTCCCGATACGCAGTATTTT
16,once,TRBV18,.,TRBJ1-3,CASSPDTGFAGNTIYF,TGTGCCAGCTCACCGGATACAGGGTTTGCGGGAAACACCATATATTTT